This TCR beta chain was captured by sequencing in a study of regulatory T cells in long-lasting Graves disease. Arm-PCR of CDR3 regions and iRepertoire HTBI primers were used to build TCR beta libraries. TCRdb analysed the multiplex PCR reads with MiXCR anew, one entry per CDR3 protein. This table has about 420,000 distinct CDR3 sequences, roughly 15% appearing once. Time point in this sample: newly diagnosed GD, antithyroid drugs for less than 3 months. Generation of the TCR library employed RNA extracted from PBMCs. This sample also belongs to another study, concerning T cells in Graves' hyperthyroidism and ophthalmopathy.

Sequenced material: peripheral blood mononuclear cells (PBMCs), taken at new diagnosis, from a patient treated with antithyroid drugs. This receptor was identified in a woman aged 18-29 years with Graves disease.

The CDR3 loop is CAISAQVGANVLTF. Written as DNA, the CDR3 is TGTGCCATCAGTGCACAGGTTGGGGCCAACGTCCTGACTTTC. The V and J genes are TRBV10-3 and TRBJ2-6, with D tentatively TRBD1 (5 bases). Trimming left V 4 bases short and J 3 bases short, with 7 bases between. Germline V gives CDR1 ENHRY, CDR2 SYGVKD. The CDR3 has 14 amino acids.